The subject of this entry is one TCR beta chain. Other DNA sequences in this specimen translate into the identical CDR3. The source of the sample is a study of cytomegalovirus exposure and HLA in healthy donors. Across the whole study: Within an early data release were about 85 million unique TCRs drawn from HLA-typed donors. Of all 400 or so donors who were genotyped, 70% to 85% belonged to the Caucasian-associated ancestry cluster.

It was with 60 Vbeta and 13 Jbeta primers that the PCR ran. Sequenced by immunoSEQ multiplex PCR; TCRdb stores in-frame clones only, minus some. Here the sample spans about 160,000 clones, 65% to 90% being singletons. CDR3 size: 13 residues. Germline CDR1 reads SGHNT; CDR2 reads YENEEA. V was shortened by 3 bases and J by 7 bases, with 10 bases between the two germline ends. The chain recombines TRBV11-3 with TRBJ2-1; D is uncertain. Sequences were obtained from PBMCs. This TCR was recovered from a man aged 45 to 65 in good health and CMV-seropositive. The CDR3 reads CASSFPPMNEQFF. CDR3 nucleotides: TGTGCCAGCAGCTTTCCCCCTATGAATGAGCAGTTCTTC. Full variable domain (outside the CDR3, taken from reference TRBV11-3 and TRBJ2-1): EAGVVQSPRYKIIEKKQPVAFWCNPISGHNTLYWYLQNLGQGPELLIRYENEEAVDDSQLPKDRFSAERLKGVDSTLKIQPAELGDSAVYLCASSFPPMNEQFFGPGTRLTVL.